Presented here are 18 T cell receptor beta chains from one specimen sequenced in a study of shared clonotypes between healthy human individuals. As defined, naive CD8 cells were CD45RO-negative and positively selected for CCR7, with terminally differentiated effector memory CD45RA+ cells excluded. Sequenced by immunoSEQ multiplex PCR; TCRdb stores in-frame clones only, minus some. In the table there are hundreds of thousands of clones, approximately 96% of which are singletons. Material: naive CD8+ T cells sorted from blood. Receptor source: a woman between 25 and 40 years old in good health.

This clone has more than one count but fewer than ten. The CDR3 here is CASSLLVRGDGYTF. CDR3 nucleotide sequence: TGTGCCAGCAGCTTGCTAGTGCGCGGGGATGGCTACACCTTC. The chain is built from TRBV7-9 and TRBJ1-2; D gene ambiguous. This CDR3 spans 14 amino acids. Trimming stripped 3 bases from V and 6 bases from J, with 14 bases between. Germline CDR1 is SEHNR and CDR2 is FQNEAQ (reference sequence).

V usage is TRBV6-1 and J usage is TRBJ2-1; D call uncertain. The CDR3 consists of 15 residues. The germline gives CDR1 MNHNS, CDR2 SASEGT. The ends were cut back, 7 bases at V and 3 bases at J, with 16 bases in the middle. This CDR3 reads CASKVRADFYNEQFF. CDR3 coding DNA: TGTGCCAGCAAAGTAAGGGCAGATTTCTACAATGAGCAGTTCTTC.

This rearrangement joins TRBV11-2 to TRBJ2-7; D is uncertain. This CDR3 region has 12 residues. Germline-derived CDR1 and CDR2 are SGHAT and FQNNGV. The V and J ends lost 1 base and 5 bases respectively, with 6 bases between them. The DNA for the CDR3 is TGTGCCAGCAGCTTAGTAGTCAACGAGCAGTACTTC. Encoded protein: CASSLVVNEQYF.

This clone showed up just once. The rearrangement links TRBV2 to TRBJ1-5; no firm D call. Germline CDR1 SNHLY, CDR2 FYNNEI. The CDR3 covers 14 residues. Trimming stripped 3 bases from V and 0 bases from J, with 6 bases between. In nucleotides, the CDR3 is TGTGCCAGCAGTGACAGGTATAGCAATCAGCCCCAGCATTTT. It is translated as CASSDRYSNQPQHF.

The rearrangement uses TRBV7-9 and TRBJ1-2; a possible D gene is TRBD1 (6 bases). Trimming took 4 bases from V and 3 from J, leaving 12 bases between them. This CDR3 comprises 14 residues. From germline, CDR1 is SEHNR and CDR2 FQNEAQ (reference sequence). The CDR3 region has the DNA TGTGCCAGCAGCTACGGGGACACAGACTATGGCTACACCTTC. Its translation is CASSYGDTDYGYTF.

The rearrangement joins TRBV6-1 to TRBJ2-1, with TRBD2 identical over 10 bases. CDR1 and CDR2 (germline): MNHNS, SASEGT. This CDR3 comprises 13 residues. V dropped 3 bases and J dropped 9; count of bases not matched to a gene: 2. The CDR3 coding sequence is TGTGCCAGCAGTGATTTAGCGGGAGGTGAGCAGTTCTTC. It codes for CASSDLAGGEQFF.

The rearrangement links TRBV2 to TRBJ1-2; 7 nucleotides line up with TRBD1. Germline CDR1 SNHLY, CDR2 FYNNEI. The CDR3 runs 14 residues. Losses at the gene ends were 9 bases for V and 3 bases for J; bases not matched to a gene: 10. For the CDR3, the DNA is TGTGCCAGAGAATCCGGGACAGTCGACTATGGCTACACCTTC. This codes for CARESGTVDYGYTF.

The CDR3 region is CASSQGLGDIAKNIQYF. CDR3 in DNA: TGCGCCAGCAGCCAAGGGTTGGGCGATATAGCCAAAAACATTCAGTACTTC. The chain recombines TRBV4-1 with TRBJ2-4, with D unresolved. The CDR3 length is 17 residues. Germline V CDR1 and CDR2: MGHRA, YSYEKL. V was trimmed by 1 base and J by 0 bases, leaving 13 bases between them.

The V and J genes are TRBV30 and TRBJ1-5, with 10 bases aligning to TRBD1. The CDR3 contains 14 residues. J gave up 7 bases and V 1 base, and 4 bases lay outside the gene matches. Germline V gene sequence: CDR1 GTSNPN, CDR2 SVGIG (reference sequence). The CDR3 DNA is TGTGCCTGGAGTGAGGGACAGGGGAGGCAGCCCCAGCATTTT. Protein: CAWSEGQGRQPQHF. Looking up the rest from reference TRBV30 and TRBJ1-5 gives the full variable domain: SQTIHQWPATLVQPVGSPLSLECTVEGTSNPNLYWYRQAAGRGLQLLFYSVGIGQISSEVPQNLSASRPQDRQFILSSKKLLLSDSGFYLCAWSEGQGRQPQHFGDGTRLSIL.

This chain uses TRBV27 with TRBJ2-2; D gene uncertain. V was shortened by 7 bases and J by 3 bases, with 9 bases between the two germline ends. From germline, CDR1 is MNHEY and CDR2 SMNVEV (reference sequence). This CDR3 is 13 amino acids long. The CDR3 spells CASKRIDTGELFF. The DNA of the CDR3 is TGTGCCAGCAAACGGATAGACACCGGGGAGCTGTTTTTT.

The chain links TRBV2 to TRBJ1-2, with 8 positions matching TRBD1. From germline, CDR1 is SNHLY and CDR2 FYNNEI. The junction had 8 bases not matched to a gene; V was cut back by 4 bases and J by 7 bases. This CDR3 region has 14 residues. CDR3: CASSGADRVGGYTF. The DNA of the CDR3 is TGTGCCAGCAGTGGCGCGGACAGGGTCGGTGGCTACACCTTC.

The gene calls are TRBV9 and TRBJ2-2; 12 bases align to TRBD1. The germline gives CDR1 SGDLS, CDR2 YYNGEE. V gave up 0 bases and J gave up 6 bases; unmatched junction bases: 3. The CDR3 is 16 residues long. The CDR3 DNA reads TGTGCCAGCAGCGTAGCTGGGACAGGGGGCTCCGGGGAGCTGTTTTTT. Its protein product is CASSVAGTGGSGELFF.

V and J are TRBV28 and TRBJ2-1; D may be TRBD1 or TRBD2 (5 bases each). The CDR3 has 13 amino acids. Germline V gene lookup returns CDR1 MDHEN and CDR2 SYDVKM. V was pared by 5 bases and J by 10 bases, with 15 bases between. CDR3 nucleotides: TGTGCCAGCAGTCGGCTCACGGGGCGGGAGCAGTTCTTC. It encodes CASSRLTGREQFF.

The gene calls are TRBV27 and TRBJ2-6, with D unclear. CDR3 length: 14 residues. The germline V gene encodes CDR1 MNHEY and CDR2 SMNVEV (reference sequence). With 10 bases removed from V and 0 bases from J, the gap between germline ends came to 10 bases. CDR3 coding DNA: TGTGCCACCTCAAGGGACTCTGGGGCCAACGTCCTGACTTTC. It translates to CATSRDSGANVLTF. Full variable domain (rest looked up from reference TRBV27 and TRBJ2-6): EAQVTQNPRYLITVTGKKLTVTCSQNMNHEYMSWYRQDPGLGLRQIYYSMNVEVTDKGDVPEGYKVSRKEKRNFPLILESPSPNQTSLYFCATSRDSGANVLTFGAGSRLTVL.

The table lists this clone with a count of one. DNA of the CDR3: TGTGCCAGCCTCCGGGAGTTACCCCACGAGCAGTACTTC. Translation: CASLRELPHEQYF. The chain couples TRBV2 to TRBJ2-7; D is perhaps TRBD2 (6 bases). From germline, CDR1 is SNHLY and CDR2 FYNNEI. V was shortened by 8 bases and J by 5 bases, with 16 bases between the two germline ends. CDR3 length equals 13 residues.

This clone was seen only once. The chain has TRBV28 and TRBJ2-1; D not resolved. The CDR3 length is 14 residues. CDR1 and CDR2 from the germline V gene are MDHEN and SYDVKM. V lost 6 bases, J lost 2 bases, and 11 bases lay in between. The CDR3 DNA is TGTGCCAGCAGCCGCCAGCTCCCCTACAATGAGCAGTTCTTC. This encodes CASSRQLPYNEQFF.

The V call is TRBV6-1, the J call TRBJ2-5, with 8 positions matching TRBD2. This CDR3 has 18 residues. Germline CDR1 and CDR2: MNHNS and SASEGT. The ends lost 2 bases at V and 3 bases at J; junction bases unmatched: 14. DNA for the CDR3: TGTGCCAGCAGTGAATGGGAGACGGGAGGGCGGTTGGAAGAGACCCAGTACTTC. Its translation: CASSEWETGGRLEETQYF.

The rearrangement uses TRBV7-9 and TRBJ2-7; D is possibly TRBD2 (5 bases). This CDR3 spans 15 amino acids. V was trimmed by 3 bases and J by 2 bases, leaving 14 bases between them. The germline V gene encodes CDR1 SEHNR and CDR2 FQNEAQ (reference sequence). CDR3 DNA: TGTGCCAGCAGCTTCGGAGGAGGTGGTGCCTACGAGCAGTACTTC. Translating it yields CASSFGGGGAYEQYF.